A single T cell receptor (beta chain) is shown here with its context. Trimming removed 4 bases from V and 2 bases from J, with 10 bases in between. The CDR3 extends over 14 amino acids. In germline, CDR1 is MGHRA, CDR2 YSYEKL. Generated by immunoSEQ multiplex PCR, the TCRdb table keeps only in-frame clones and is missing some. The sample records roughly 380,000 clones, 85% being singletons. The data were taken from a study of blood T cell repertoires in COVID-19. The clonotype was recovered from a woman between 18 and 30 years old with acute or convalescent COVID-19. The chain employs TRBV4-1 and TRBJ2-3; D is ambiguous. Sequencing was done on a sample of peripheral blood. The CDR3 sequence is CASSPGPLTDTQYF. The CDR3 DNA reads as TGCGCCAGCAGCCCGGGTCCCCTCACAGATACGCAGTATTTT.